This T cell receptor beta chain was observed in a study of technical replicates of blood from a few donors. Generated by immunoSEQ multiplex PCR, the TCRdb table keeps only in-frame clones and is missing some. The sample comprises about 84,000 clones, around 97% of which are singletons, and 0.15% to 0.2% rests with the top ten. The germline V gene has CDR1 SGHRS and CDR2 YFSETQ. The CDR3 sequence is 14 residues long. V was clipped by 6 bases and J by 4 bases; unmatched bases: 6. Input material: T cells isolated from PBMCs. The origin of this receptor is a human donor in good health. This chain connects TRBV5-1 to TRBJ2-7; 11 positions match TRBD2. The CDR3 spells CASKTGLAGYEQYF. CDR3 coding DNA: TGCGCCAGCAAAACCGGACTAGCGGGTTACGAGCAGTACTTC.